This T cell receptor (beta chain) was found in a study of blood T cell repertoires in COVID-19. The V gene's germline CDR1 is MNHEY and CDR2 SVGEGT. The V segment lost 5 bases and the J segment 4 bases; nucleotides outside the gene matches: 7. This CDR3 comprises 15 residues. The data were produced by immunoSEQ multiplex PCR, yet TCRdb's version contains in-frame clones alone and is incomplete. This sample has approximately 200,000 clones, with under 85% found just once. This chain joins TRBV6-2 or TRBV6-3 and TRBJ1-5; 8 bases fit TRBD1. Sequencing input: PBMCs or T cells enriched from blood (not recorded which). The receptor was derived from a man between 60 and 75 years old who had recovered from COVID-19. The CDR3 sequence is CASSKGQGKNQPQHF. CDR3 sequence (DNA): TGTGCCAGCAGTAAAGGACAGGGTAAGAATCAGCCCCAGCATTTT.